This T cell receptor (beta chain) came from a study of patients and donors after allogeneic stem cell transplantation. From the RT-PCR reads, TCRdb called clonotypes with MiXCR, one entry per CDR3 protein. This sample has roughly 940,000 distinct CDR3 sequences, with more than 15% found just once. V lost 1 base and J 4 bases, leaving 8 bases between the germline ends. Germline CDR1 MNHEY, CDR2 SMNVEV (reference sequence). The CDR3 has 14 amino acids. This chain uses TRBV27 with TRBJ1-5; D might be TRBD1 (5 bases). The TCR sequence derives from a human donor who was either an allogeneic HSCT recipient or a stem cell or donor lymphocyte infusion donor (not recorded which). It is not recorded whose cells these are; they may come from a transplant donor. The sequencing sample was made of blood, either unsorted or a sorted T cell fraction (not recorded which). CDR3 loop: CASSLLGENQPQHF. CDR3 in DNA: TGTGCCAGCAGTTTATTGGGGGAGAATCAGCCCCAGCATTTT.